This paragraph reports one TCR beta chain. As yet, its antigen is unknown. Trimming pared 4 bases from V and 3 bases from J, leaving 6 bases between. Per the germline V gene, CDR1 is LNHDA and CDR2 is SQIVND (reference sequence). This CDR3 is built from 12 residues. TCRdb's table, derived via immunoSEQ multiplex PCR, lists solely in-frame clones and lacks some. The sample holds some 120,000 clones, around 90% seen once. The data were obtained in a study of T cell responses to AZD1222 COVID-19 vaccine. Points from the study as a whole: With dominance at 160-218 and 743-854, vaccine-associated CD4 TCRs spanned spike. Only after the peak T cell response were repertoires sampled. The study found Spike-specific TCR breadth and depth rose after two AZD1222 doses. Seropositive AZD1222 recipients at baseline numbered only 5 to 7.

The sample in question was peripheral blood, obtained 28 days after the second dose of the MenACWY control vaccine. The receptor was derived from an adult who received the MenACWY meningococcal vaccine as a control. This rearrangement joins TRBV19 to TRBJ1-2; D is uncertain. The CDR3 nucleotides are TGTGCCAGTAGTAGAATGGACTATGGCTACACCTTC. Protein product: CASSRMDYGYTF.